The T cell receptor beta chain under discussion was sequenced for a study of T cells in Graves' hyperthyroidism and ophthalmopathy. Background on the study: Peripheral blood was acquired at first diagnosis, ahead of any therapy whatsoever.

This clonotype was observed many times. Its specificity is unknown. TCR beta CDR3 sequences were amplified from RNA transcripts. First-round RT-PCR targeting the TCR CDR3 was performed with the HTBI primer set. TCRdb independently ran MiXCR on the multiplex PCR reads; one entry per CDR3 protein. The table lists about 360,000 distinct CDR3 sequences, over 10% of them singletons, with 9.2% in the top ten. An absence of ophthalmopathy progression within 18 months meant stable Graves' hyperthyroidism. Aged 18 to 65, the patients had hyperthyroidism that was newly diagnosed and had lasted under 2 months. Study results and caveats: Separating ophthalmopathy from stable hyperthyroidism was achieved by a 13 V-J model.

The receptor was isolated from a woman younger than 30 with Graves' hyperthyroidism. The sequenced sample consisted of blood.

The CDR3 is CASSIDSYGYTF. The CDR3 nucleotides read TGTGCCAGCAGTATTGACAGCTATGGCTACACCTTC. V gene TRBV12-3 or TRBV12-4 combines with J gene TRBJ1-2, with a possible D match to TRBD1 (5 bases). Deletions cut 5 bases from V and 4 bases from J, with 8 bases between. The CDR3 spans 12 residues.